This entry concerns a single T cell receptor (beta chain). Antigen specificity is unknown. An end of the junction differs from the germline gene, which may be a read error. These data originate in a study of cytomegalovirus exposure and HLA in healthy donors. Study-wide results and limits: Most TCR sequences showed up rarely, but some public TCRs showed up in many donors. Productive rates of about 90% or about 30% were seen for most TCR beta V segments in an earlier analysis.

The length of the CDR3 is 12 residues. Germline loops: CDR1 GTSNPN, CDR2 SVGIG (reference sequence). The PCR employed 60 Vbeta primers together with 13 Jbeta primers. Sequencing used immunoSEQ multiplex PCR; TCRdb keeps in-frame clones, though not all of them. The data show around 170,000 clones, 76% seen once. This sequence originates from a woman between 25 and 40 years old in good health and CMV-seropositive. The chain links TRBV30 to TRBJ2-6; TRBD1 is a possible D gene (5 bases). The sequencing sample was made of PBMCs. The CDR3 protein is CAWNSGANGLTF. CDR3 coding DNA: TGTGCCTGGAATTCTGGGGCCAACGGCCTGACTTTC.